The TCR beta chain described here comes from a study of T-cell reconstitution after alpha-beta-depleted transplantation in children. The germline V gene encodes CDR1 MDHEN and CDR2 SYDVKM. Unmatched junction bases numbered 8, after V lost 2 bases and J lost 6 bases. The CDR3 extends over 16 amino acids. Unique molecular identifiers were used in preparing the TCRbeta library. TCRdb reanalysed the PCR reads using MiXCR and keeps one entry per CDR3 protein. This table has 140,000 to 150,000 distinct CDR3 sequences, 8.8% appearing once. This chain links TRBV28 with TRBJ2-7; 12 bases fit TRBD1. The sequenced sample was PBMCs, mostly from graft donor cells, obtained 180 days after TCRalphabeta/CD19-depleted stem cell transplant. The receptor was derived from a female patient aged 2-15 years who had a stem cell transplant for congenital amegakaryocytic thrombocytopenia, so the T cells may come from the graft donor. This chain's CDR3 is CASSLGLGTGGSEQYF. CDR3 nucleotide sequence: TGTGCCAGCAGTTTAGGGTTGGGGACAGGGGGCAGCGAGCAGTACTTC. Based on the CDR3 plus reference TRBV28 and TRBJ2-7, the full variable domain is DVKVTQSSRYLVKRTGEKVFLECVQDMDHENMFWYRQDPGLGLRLIYFSYDVKMKEKGDIPEGYSVSREKKERFSLILESASTNQTSMYLCASSLGLGTGGSEQYFGPGTRLTVT.